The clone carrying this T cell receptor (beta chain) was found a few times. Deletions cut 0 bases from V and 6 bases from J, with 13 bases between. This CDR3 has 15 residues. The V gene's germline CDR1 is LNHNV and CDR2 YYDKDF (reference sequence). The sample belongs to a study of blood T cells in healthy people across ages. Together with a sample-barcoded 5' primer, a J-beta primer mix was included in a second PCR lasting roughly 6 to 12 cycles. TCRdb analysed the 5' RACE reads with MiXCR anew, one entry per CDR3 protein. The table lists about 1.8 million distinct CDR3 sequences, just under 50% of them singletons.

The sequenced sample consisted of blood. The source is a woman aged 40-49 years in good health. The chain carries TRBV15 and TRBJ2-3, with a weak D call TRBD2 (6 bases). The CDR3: CATSRDRHGGDTQYF. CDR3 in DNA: TGTGCCACCAGCAGAGATCGGCACGGGGGTGATACGCAGTATTTT.